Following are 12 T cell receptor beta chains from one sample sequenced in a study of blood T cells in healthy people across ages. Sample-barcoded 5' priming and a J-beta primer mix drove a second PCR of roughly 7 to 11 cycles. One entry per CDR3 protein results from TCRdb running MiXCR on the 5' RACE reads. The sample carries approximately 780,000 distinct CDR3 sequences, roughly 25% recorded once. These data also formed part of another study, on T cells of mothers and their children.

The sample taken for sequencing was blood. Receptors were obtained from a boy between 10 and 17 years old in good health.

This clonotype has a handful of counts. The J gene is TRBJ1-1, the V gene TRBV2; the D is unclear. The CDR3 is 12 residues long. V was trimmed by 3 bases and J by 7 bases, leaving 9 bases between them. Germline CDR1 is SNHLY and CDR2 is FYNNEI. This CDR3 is CASSDSGIEAFF. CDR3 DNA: TGTGCCAGCAGTGACTCGGGGATTGAAGCTTTCTTT.

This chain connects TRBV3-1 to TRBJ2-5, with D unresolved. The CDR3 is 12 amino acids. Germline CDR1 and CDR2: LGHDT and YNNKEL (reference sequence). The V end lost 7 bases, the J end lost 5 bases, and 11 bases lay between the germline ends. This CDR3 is CASNRPRETQYF. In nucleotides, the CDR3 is TGTGCCAGCAATCGGCCGAGGGAGACCCAGTACTTC.

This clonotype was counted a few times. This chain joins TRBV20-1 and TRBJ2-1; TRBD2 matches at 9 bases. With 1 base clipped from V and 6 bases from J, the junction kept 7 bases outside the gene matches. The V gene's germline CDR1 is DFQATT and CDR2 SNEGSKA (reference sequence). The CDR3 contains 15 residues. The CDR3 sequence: CSARVAAGGLNEQFF. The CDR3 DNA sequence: TGCAGTGCTAGAGTTGCGGCGGGGGGGCTCAATGAGCAGTTCTTC.

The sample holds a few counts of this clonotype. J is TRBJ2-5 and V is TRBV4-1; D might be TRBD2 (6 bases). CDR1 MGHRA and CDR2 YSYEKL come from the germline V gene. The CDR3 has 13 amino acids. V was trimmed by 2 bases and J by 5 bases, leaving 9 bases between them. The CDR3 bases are TGCGCCAGCAGCCAACTAGCGCTTGAGACCCAGTACTTC. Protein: CASSQLALETQYF.

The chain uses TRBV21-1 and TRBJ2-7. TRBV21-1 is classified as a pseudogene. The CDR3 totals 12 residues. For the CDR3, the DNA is TGTGCCAGCAGCAAAGCTTCGGGGGAGCAGTACTTC. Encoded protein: CASSKASGEQYF.

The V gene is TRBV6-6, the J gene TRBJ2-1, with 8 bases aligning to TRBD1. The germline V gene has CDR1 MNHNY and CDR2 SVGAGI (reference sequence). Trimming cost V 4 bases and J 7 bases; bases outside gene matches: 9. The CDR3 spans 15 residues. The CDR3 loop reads CASSWDGRGRNEQFF. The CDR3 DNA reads TGTGCCAGCAGTTGGGATGGCAGGGGGCGGAATGAGCAGTTCTTC.

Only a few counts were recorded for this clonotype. CDR3 DNA: TGTGCCAGCAGCTTCACGGGGGGTAGCGCAGATACGCAGTATTTT. Encoded protein: CASSFTGGSADTQYF. The chain links TRBV13 to TRBJ2-3, with 7 bases aligning to TRBD2. The CDR3 covers 15 residues. Trimming cost V 3 bases and J 4 bases; bases outside gene matches: 7. Looked up from germline, CDR1 is PRHDT and CDR2 is FYEKMQ (reference sequence).

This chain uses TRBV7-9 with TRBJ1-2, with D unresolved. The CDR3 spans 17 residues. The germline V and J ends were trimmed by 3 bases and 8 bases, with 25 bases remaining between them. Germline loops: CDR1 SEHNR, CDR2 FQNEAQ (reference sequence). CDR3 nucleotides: TGTGCCAGCAGCTTCTTCCGAGGACCACGTTCGTCGCGGGGCTACACCTTC. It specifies CASSFFRGPRSSRGYTF.

CDR3 loop: CATSRGQAGEKTQYF. Written as DNA, the CDR3 is TGTGCCACCAGCAGAGGCCAGGCGGGGGAAAAGACCCAGTACTTC. The chain joins TRBV15 to TRBJ2-5, with 7 bases identical to TRBD2. The V gene's germline CDR1 is LNHNV and CDR2 YYDKDF (reference sequence). J gave up 6 bases and V 1 base, and 8 bases lay outside the gene matches. The CDR3 has 15 amino acids.

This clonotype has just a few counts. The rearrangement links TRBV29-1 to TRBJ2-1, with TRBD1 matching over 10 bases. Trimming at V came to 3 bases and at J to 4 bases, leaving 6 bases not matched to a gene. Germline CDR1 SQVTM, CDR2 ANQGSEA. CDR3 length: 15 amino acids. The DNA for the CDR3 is TGCAGCGTTGAGGAGACAGGGGGCGCGTACAATGAGCAGTTCTTC. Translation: CSVEETGGAYNEQFF.

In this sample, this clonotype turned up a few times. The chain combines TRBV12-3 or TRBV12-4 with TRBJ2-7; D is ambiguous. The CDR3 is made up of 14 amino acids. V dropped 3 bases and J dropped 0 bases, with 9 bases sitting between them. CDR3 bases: TGTGCCAGCAGTTTTACTGCCAGCTCCTACGAGCAGTACTTC. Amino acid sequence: CASSFTASSYEQYF.

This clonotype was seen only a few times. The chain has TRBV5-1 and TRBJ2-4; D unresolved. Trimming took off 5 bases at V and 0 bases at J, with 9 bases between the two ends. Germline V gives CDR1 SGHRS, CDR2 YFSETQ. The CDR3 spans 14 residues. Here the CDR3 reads CASSLEVAKNIQYF. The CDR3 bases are TGCGCCAGCAGTCTAGAAGTAGCCAAAAACATTCAGTACTTC.